This T cell receptor (beta chain) was identified during a study of shared clonotypes between healthy human individuals. Several immunoSEQ plates held equal portions of the genomic DNA taken from each subset. Produced via immunoSEQ multiplex PCR; TCRdb's table is partial and in-frame only. This table has fewer than 3 million clones, around 93% appearing once. In germline, CDR1 is SGHAT, CDR2 FQDESV (reference sequence). The CDR3 is 14 amino acids. Trimming stripped 5 bases from V and 6 bases from J, with 15 bases between. In regard to this clone: The target antigen is unknown.

Study-level results: Non-shared clonotypes showed lower generation probabilities than clonotypes common to all four donors. Estimated richness values were generally larger in naive subsets than in memory subsets. The expectation was that sequencing depth would affect clonotype sharing among donors.

The sequence came from a young man in good health. Some clones in this sample may be carry-over from other donors' samples. The specimen was naive CD4+ T cells from PBMCs. The subset here: CD45RA+ positively selected. The rearrangement links TRBV11-1 to TRBJ2-3, with D maybe TRBD1 (6 bases). The CDR3 DNA reads as TGTGCCAGCAGCCCCATTCGGGGACACGATACGCAGTATTTT. This translates into CASSPIRGHDTQYF. Full variable domain (remainder filled in from reference TRBV11-1 and TRBJ2-3): EAEVAQSPRYKITEKSQAVAFWCDPISGHATLYWYRQILGQGPELLVQFQDESVVDDSQLPKDRFSAERLKGVDSTLKIQPAELGDSAMYLCASSPIRGHDTQYFGPGTRLTVL.